The T cell receptor (beta chain) under discussion was sequenced for a study of T-cell reconstitution after alpha-beta-depleted transplantation in children. The CDR3 is 12 amino acids. V dropped 2 bases and J dropped 3 bases, with 7 bases sitting between them. Germline V lookup: CDR1 GTSNPN, CDR2 SVGIG (reference sequence). For TCRbeta, the library was prepared with unique molecular identifiers. TCRdb analysed the PCR reads with MiXCR anew, one entry per CDR3 protein. The sample has hundreds of thousands of distinct CDR3 sequences; around a sixth are singletons. The chain combines TRBV30 with TRBJ2-5; D gene ambiguous. This receptor was taken from a human donor who donated a stem cell graft to a child with acute myeloid leukemia. The sample here was PBMCs from the stem cell graft donor, taken from the stem cell graft. The CDR3 sequence: CAWSRREETQYF. CDR3 in DNA: TGTGCCTGGAGTAGAAGGGAAGAGACCCAGTACTTC.